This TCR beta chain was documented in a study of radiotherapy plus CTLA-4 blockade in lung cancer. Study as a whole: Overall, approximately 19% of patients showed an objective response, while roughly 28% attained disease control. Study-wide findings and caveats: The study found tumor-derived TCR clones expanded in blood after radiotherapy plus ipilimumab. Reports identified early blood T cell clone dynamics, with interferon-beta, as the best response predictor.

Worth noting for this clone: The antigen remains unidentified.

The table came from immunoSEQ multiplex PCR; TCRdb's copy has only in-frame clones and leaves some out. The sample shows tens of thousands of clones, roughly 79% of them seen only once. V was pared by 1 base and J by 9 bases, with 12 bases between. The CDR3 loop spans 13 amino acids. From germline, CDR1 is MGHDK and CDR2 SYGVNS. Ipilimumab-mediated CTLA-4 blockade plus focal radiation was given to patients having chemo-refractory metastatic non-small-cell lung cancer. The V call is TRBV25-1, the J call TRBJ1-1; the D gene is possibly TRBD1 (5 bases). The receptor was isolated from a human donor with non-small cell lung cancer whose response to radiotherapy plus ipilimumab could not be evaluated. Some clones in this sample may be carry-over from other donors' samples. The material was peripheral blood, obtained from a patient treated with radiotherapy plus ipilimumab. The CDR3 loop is CASSEFGQLKAFF. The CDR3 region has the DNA TGTGCCAGCAGTGAATTCGGACAACTAAAAGCTTTCTTT.